The clone carrying this T cell receptor (beta chain) was detected only a few times. This table comes from immunoSEQ multiplex PCR, and its TCRdb copy is limited to in-frame clones, with some not included. Of 100,000 to 150,000 clones in the sample, roughly 87% were seen once. The record originates from a study of T cell responses to AZD1222 COVID-19 vaccine. At the level of the study: Pooled together were second doses at about 4 or about 12 weeks.

With 5 bases clipped from V and 3 bases from J, the junction kept 2 bases outside the gene matches. The CDR3 is 13 residues long. The specimen was peripheral blood, collected on day 0 of AZD1222 vaccination. The rearrangement uses TRBV12-3 or TRBV12-4 and TRBJ1-2, with 8 nucleotides matching TRBD1. The receptor was isolated from an adult in good health. CDR3 nucleotides: TGTGCCAGCAGTCGGGACAGGTACTATGGCTACACCTTC. It encodes CASSRDRYYGYTF.